Detailed here is one TCR beta chain. Its antigen remains unknown. Profiling relied on immunoSEQ multiplex PCR, and the TCRdb table lists in-frame clones only, not all of them. The repertoire holds 250,000 to 350,000 clones, with 88% as singletons. Donors came from a validation cohort of 90 to 150 subjects, distinct from the first 666-subject cohort. This sample is drawn from a study of cytomegalovirus exposure and HLA in healthy donors. Study-level background: The approximately 110 validation repertoires, a later analysis reported, used the same platform as the roughly 700 repertoires from the first cohort. Study findings and constraints: Most TCR sequences were seen very rarely across donors, but some public TCRs occurred in many.

This TCR came from a man between 25 and 39 years old in good health and CMV-seronegative. Sequenced: PBMCs.

CDR3: CASSSPGERETQYF. CDR3 nucleotides: TGTGCCAGCAGCTCCCCAGGGGAAAGAGAGACCCAGTACTTC. The chain recombines TRBV5-4 with TRBJ2-5; a possible D gene is TRBD1 (6 bases). This CDR3 is built from 14 residues. Germline CDR1 is SGHNT and CDR2 is YYREEE (reference sequence). The V and J ends lost 3 bases and 4 bases respectively, with 13 bases between them.